This T cell receptor (beta chain) was observed in a study of T cell clonality in common variable immunodeficiency. Findings and limits, study-wide: Fewer deletions and N-nucleotide insertions were reportedly seen in common variable immunodeficiency TCR beta sequences. Shared TCRbeta clones were fewer between CVID subjects than controls.

As to this clone: Its antigen is as yet unknown.

Generated by immunoSEQ multiplex PCR, the TCRdb table keeps only in-frame clones and is missing some. This record lists about 28,000 clones, none seen once only, and the top ten clones contain roughly 3%. The CVID group had about 14 females and some 30 males, mean age 40. CVID subjects were neither ill nor on immunomodulatory or immunosuppressive medication at sampling. Sequencing was done on a sample of peripheral blood mononuclear cells. The receptor comes from a human donor with common variable immunodeficiency.

CDR3 DNA, as far as it was read: TGTGCCAGCAGGCAGGGGATAAATTCACCC. Amino acid sequence: CASRQGINSP. The entire CDR3 sequence reads CASRQGINSPLHF. The rearrangement uses TRBV2 and TRBJ1-6, with TRBD1 as a possible D gene (6 bases). The read falls 3 residues short of the CDR3 end, and the missing part is taken from the germline J gene. The CDR3 extends over 13 amino acids. The V and J ends lost 6 bases and 7 bases respectively, with 10 bases between them. CDR1 is SNHLY and CDR2 is FYNNEI in the germline V gene.